The rows below give T cell receptor beta chains drawn from one sample of a study of cytomegalovirus exposure and HLA in healthy donors. TCRdb's table, derived via immunoSEQ multiplex PCR, lists solely in-frame clones and lacks some. The sample has some 90,000 clones, under 85% seen once; the top ten hold 2.5% to 4%. The sample consisted of PBMCs. All receptors come from a woman between 35 and 50 years old in good health and CMV-seronegative. Each CDR3 is given with its conserved first and last residue. Size is omitted from some rows. Given values are once, few, many or a class for expanded clones.

v_gene	abundance	j_gene	CDR3aa
TRBV9	NA	TRBJ1-1	CASSVGQMNTEAFF
TRBV10-3	NA	TRBJ1-4	CAISASLTGVYEKLFF
TRBV5-5	NA	TRBJ1-3	CASSLPGGNTIYF
TRBV5-6	few	TRBJ1-5	CASSLGAKPQHF
TRBV11-2	NA	TRBJ1-2	CASSPGGHLGYTF
TRBV18	NA	TRBJ1-4	CASSPPGREGEKLFF
TRBV28	few	TRBJ2-1	CASIHTRLGLAGAIRNEQFF
TRBV4-3	NA	TRBJ2-3	CASSHEAVTSGGKTTQYF
TRBV4-1	NA	TRBJ1-2	CASSRRKEGWDGYTF
TRBV5-1	NA	TRBJ2-7	CASSLAGRANEQYF
TRBV11-2	NA	TRBJ2-1	CASSREYNEQFF
TRBV28	NA	TRBJ2-3	CASSPQRDTDTQYF
TRBV27	few	TRBJ2-1	CASSLERAGDEQFF
TRBV7-8	NA	TRBJ2-5	CASSANTPGAQYF
TRBV7-2	NA	TRBJ1-1	CASSASRGGTEAFF
TRBV7-6	few	TRBJ1-4	CASSPDRRSNEKLFF
TRBV6-1	few	TRBJ1-4	CASSFGVPGTGVFF
TRBV11-3	few	TRBJ2-1	CASSNRGGGDNNEQFF
TRBV27	NA	TRBJ2-7	CASSPRISGRAFYEQYF
TRBV28	NA	TRBJ1-5	CASRGGYSNQPQHF
TRBV6-1	NA	TRBJ2-7	CASRGQSHEQYF
TRBV4-1	NA	TRBJ2-1	CASSQEHGRIGYNEQFF
TRBV4-2	NA	TRBJ1-2	CASGRDVYTF
TRBV5-6	NA	TRBJ2-7	CASSSYLRLSSEQYF
TRBV6-5	NA	TRBJ2-5	CASSYSRPSETQYF
TRBV5-1	NA	TRBJ2-7	CASSPAAGGCEQYF
TRBV19	NA	TRBJ2-5	CASSILASGPRPETQYF
TRBV19	NA	TRBJ1-2	CASSIEGQAYGYTF
TRBV4-1	once	TRBJ2-1	CASSQGFGRESEQFF
TRBV7-6	NA	TRBJ2-7	CASSPKSPKPSYEQYF
TRBV15	NA	TRBJ2-2	CATSRDGRPGELFF
TRBV28	NA	TRBJ1-2	CASSLSRDFYGYTF
TRBV5-4	once	TRBJ2-3	CASSLVRGPAGDTQYF
TRBV18	NA	TRBJ1-2	CASSPLATGANYGYTF
TRBV5-1	few	TRBJ2-6	CASSPGQGRANVLTF
TRBV7-9	NA	TRBJ2-7	CASSFPPIGLTTYEQYF
TRBV4-3	NA	TRBJ2-7	CASSQDYPGSGYEQYF
TRBV10-2	NA	TRBJ1-1	CASSERQTNTEAFF
TRBV29-1	NA	TRBJ2-3	CSARTSGSPDTQYF
TRBV30	few	TRBJ2-2	CAWSVGGVGNGELFF
TRBV29-1	NA	TRBJ2-5	CSGGQTYQETQYF
TRBV6-5	few	TRBJ1-4	CASKGFRDRLFF
TRBV7-9	NA	TRBJ2-1	CASSLPGGGSGSNINEQFF